This T cell receptor (beta chain) was obtained from a study of T cell responses to AZD1222 COVID-19 vaccine. Profiling relied on immunoSEQ multiplex PCR, and the TCRdb table lists in-frame clones only, not all of them. The sample carries over 150,000 clones, roughly 91% recorded once. Notes on this clone: Its target is not known. One junction end does not reproduce the germline sequence, and a read error may be involved.

Germline V gives CDR1 SQVTM, CDR2 ANQGSEA. The CDR3 is 13 residues long. Whole-study findings and limits: Donors were largely white British and mainly female; clonal diversity was possibly underestimated. As reported, nearly half of all spike-specific TCRs target variant regions that are unmutated.

This sequence joins TRBV29-1 and TRBJ1-2; D perhaps matches TRBD1 (5 bases). The source was peripheral blood, collected 28 days after the second dose of the MenACWY control vaccine. The TCR originated in an adult who received the MenACWY meningococcal vaccine as a control. CDR3 bases: TGCACCGTTAGCGGGGGATCTAACTATGGCTACACCTTC. Protein sequence: CTVSGGSNYGYTF.